This T cell receptor (beta chain) was captured by sequencing in a study of PD-1 blockade in classical Hodgkin lymphoma. Turning to this clone: Its antigen remains unidentified.

The CDR3 consists of 15 residues. The germline V gene has CDR1 MNHEY and CDR2 SMNVEV (reference sequence). Trimming at V came to 2 bases and at J to 3 bases, leaving 2 bases not matched to a gene. Noted time point: cycle 4 day 1 (C4D1), after more than 5 weeks of nivolumab. All patients experienced relapse after autologous stem cell transplantation, and brentuximab vedotin exposure was variable. Generated by immunoSEQ multiplex PCR, the TCRdb table keeps only in-frame clones and is missing some. This sample has about 89,000 clones, with approximately 90% found just once. Study conclusions and caveats: Whoever responded completely had baseline diversity much like that seen in newly diagnosed patients. TCR diversity rose significantly by C4D1 in CD4+ but not CD8+ cells. Exclusion was the outcome for patients who began nivolumab under 1 year after ASCT.

The receptor was derived from a human donor with classical Hodgkin lymphoma. Sequencing was performed on peripheral blood mononuclear cells (PBMCs), taken before the fourth cycle of nivolumab. The rearrangement joins TRBV27 to TRBJ2-5, with 11 positions matching TRBD2. DNA of the CDR3: TGTGCCAGCAGTTTAGGGACTAGCGGAAAAGAGACCCAGTACTTC. This codes for CASSLGTSGKETQYF.